This T cell receptor beta chain is from a study of shared clonotypes between healthy human individuals. V was trimmed by 5 bases and J by 7 bases, leaving 14 bases between them. Germline V gene data show CDR1 as MDHEN and CDR2 as SYDVKM. CDR3 length: 13 residues. Replicate PCRs were loaded with 300 ng DNA from unsorted PBMC, around 30,000 T cell genomes. Original analysis: Because ImmunoSEQ provided only junction sequences with no quality scores, the filtering differed. Sequencing used immunoSEQ multiplex PCR; TCRdb keeps in-frame clones, though not all of them. V and J calls and clone size follow that table, whereas D and trimming were derived from the DNA. The sample holds about half a million clones; 70% to 80% are singletons and the top ten take around 13%.

V gene TRBV28 combines with J gene TRBJ1-2; D remains unclear. The receptor was isolated from a woman aged 35 to 49 in good health. Some clones in this sample may be carry-over from other donors' samples. Sequencing was done on a sample of PBMCs. The DNA of the CDR3 is TGTGCCAGCAGTCCCCAGACCCTCCCTGGCTACACCTTC. It is translated as CASSPQTLPGYTF.